This T cell receptor beta chain was observed in a study of human T cells and chemical hapten exposure. Study overall: Upper inner arm skin measuring about 2 cm by about 2 cm received 2% DPC for sensitization.

Study conclusions and caveats: Expanded TCRs formed significantly more large CDR3 similarity clusters than controls.

J lost 0 bases, V lost 0 bases, and 1 base had no gene match. CDR3 length: 15 amino acids. Germline CDR1 DFQATT, CDR2 SNEGSKA (reference sequence). The library put unique molecular identifiers onto individual cDNA molecules. Authors' analysis steps: TCR counts had a median of around 94,000 per sample and spanned roughly 23,224 to 750,000. One entry per CDR3 protein, called by TCRdb with MiXCR from the RACE reads. TCRdb's processing, not the authors' own work, is the source of the V and J calls. The data contain 370,000 or so distinct CDR3 sequences, roughly 4.8% of them singletons. Time point indicated: patch test 1, 2 weeks after DPC sensitization. As for treatment: therapeutic diphenylcyclopropenone sensitization with weekly scalp DPC. This clonotype was counted at least ten times. Its specificity is not known.

This chain uses TRBV20-1 with TRBJ1-4; TRBD1 matches 7 bases. This sample comprised whole blood, obtained in connection with sensitization to the hapten diphenylcyclopropenone (DPC). The clonotype was recovered from a woman aged 45 to 65 with alopecia areata. Some clones in this sample may be carry-over from other donors' samples. CDR3 coding DNA: TGCAGTGCTAGAGAAGGGGGCTCAACTAATGAAAAACTGTTTTTT. Translating it yields CSAREGGSTNEKLFF.